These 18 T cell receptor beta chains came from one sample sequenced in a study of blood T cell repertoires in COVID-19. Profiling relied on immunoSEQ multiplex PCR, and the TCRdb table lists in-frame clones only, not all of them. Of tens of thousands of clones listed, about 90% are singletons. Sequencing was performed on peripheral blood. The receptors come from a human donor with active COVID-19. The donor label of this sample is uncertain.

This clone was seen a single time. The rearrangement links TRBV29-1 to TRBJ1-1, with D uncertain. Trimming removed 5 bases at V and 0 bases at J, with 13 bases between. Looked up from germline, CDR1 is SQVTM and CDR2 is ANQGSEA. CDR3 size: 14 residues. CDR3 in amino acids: CSVKGGTLNTEAFF. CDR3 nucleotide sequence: TGCAGCGTTAAGGGAGGAACTTTGAACACTGAAGCTTTCTTT.

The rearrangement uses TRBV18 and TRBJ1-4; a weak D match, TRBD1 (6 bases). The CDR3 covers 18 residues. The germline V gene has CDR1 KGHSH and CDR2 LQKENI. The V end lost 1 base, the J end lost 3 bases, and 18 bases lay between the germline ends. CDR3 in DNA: TGTGCCAGCTCACCACGGGCCTTTACAGGGCTATCTAATGAAAAACTGTTTTTT. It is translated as CASSPRAFTGLSNEKLFF.

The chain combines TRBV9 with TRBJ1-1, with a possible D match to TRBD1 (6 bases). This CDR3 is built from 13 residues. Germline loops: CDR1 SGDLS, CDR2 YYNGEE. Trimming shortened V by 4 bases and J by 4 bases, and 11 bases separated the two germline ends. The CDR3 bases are TGTGCCAGCAGCACCTCAGGGGCCACTGAAGCTTTCTTT. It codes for CASSTSGATEAFF.

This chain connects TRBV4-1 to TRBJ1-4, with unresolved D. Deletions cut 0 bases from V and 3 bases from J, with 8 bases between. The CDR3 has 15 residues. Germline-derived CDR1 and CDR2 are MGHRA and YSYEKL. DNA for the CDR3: TGCGCCAGCAGCCAAGATCGAACATCTAATGAAAAACTGTTTTTT. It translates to CASSQDRTSNEKLFF.

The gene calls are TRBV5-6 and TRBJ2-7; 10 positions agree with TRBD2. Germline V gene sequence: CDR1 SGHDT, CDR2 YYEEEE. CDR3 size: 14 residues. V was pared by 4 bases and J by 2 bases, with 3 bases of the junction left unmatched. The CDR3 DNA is TGTGCCAGCAGCCCAGCGGGAGGGCCCTACGAGCAGTACTTC. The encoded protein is CASSPAGGPYEQYF.

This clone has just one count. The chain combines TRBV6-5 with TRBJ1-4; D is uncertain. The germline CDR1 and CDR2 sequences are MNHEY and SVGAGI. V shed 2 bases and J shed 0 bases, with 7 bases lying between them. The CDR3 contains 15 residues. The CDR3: CASSYAAPTNEKLFF. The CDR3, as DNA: TGTGCCAGCAGTTACGCGGCGCCAACTAATGAAAAACTGTTTTTT.

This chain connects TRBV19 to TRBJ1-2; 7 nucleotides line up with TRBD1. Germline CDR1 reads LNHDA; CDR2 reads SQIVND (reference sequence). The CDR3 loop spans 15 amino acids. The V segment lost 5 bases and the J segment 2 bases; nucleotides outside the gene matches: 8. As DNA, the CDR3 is TGTGCCAGTAGTGTCCCGGGACAGAAGAACTATGGCTACACCTTC. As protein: CASSVPGQKNYGYTF.

CDR3 sequence: CASSYITGGGETQYF. The DNA for the CDR3 is TGCGCCAGCAGCTATATAACAGGGGGCGGAGAGACCCAGTACTTC. The chain combines TRBV5-1 with TRBJ2-5; 9 positions agree with TRBD1. V gave up 3 bases and J gave up 4 bases; unmatched junction bases: 7. Germline V gene data show CDR1 as SGHRS and CDR2 as YFSETQ. The CDR3 is 15 amino acids.

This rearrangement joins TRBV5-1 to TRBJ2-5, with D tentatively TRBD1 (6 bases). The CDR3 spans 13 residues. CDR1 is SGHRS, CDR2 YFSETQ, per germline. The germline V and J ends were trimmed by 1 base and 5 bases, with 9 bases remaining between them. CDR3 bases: TGCGCCAGCAGCTTGCCAGGGGCGGAGACCCAGTACTTC. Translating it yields CASSLPGAETQYF.

CDR3 coding DNA: TGTGCCAGCAGTGCCGGTAGCGGGTCCTACGAGCAGTACTTC. Residues: CASSAGSGSYEQYF. The J gene is TRBJ2-7, the V gene TRBV2, with 7 bases fitting TRBD2. CDR3 length equals 14 residues. After removal of 4 bases from V and 1 base from J, the junction contained 4 bases not matched to a gene. Germline loops: CDR1 SNHLY, CDR2 FYNNEI.

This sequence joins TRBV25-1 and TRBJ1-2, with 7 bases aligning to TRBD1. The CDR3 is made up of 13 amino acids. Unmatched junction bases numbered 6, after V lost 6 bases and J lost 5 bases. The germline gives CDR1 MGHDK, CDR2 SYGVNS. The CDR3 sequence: CASSRGGGYGYTF. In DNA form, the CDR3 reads TGTGCCAGCAGCCGAGGGGGCGGGTATGGCTACACCTTC.

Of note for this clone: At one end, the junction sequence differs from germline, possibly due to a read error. The CDR3 nucleotides read TGTGCCATCAGCGAGTCTACAGGGGCGGGGGAGACCCAGTACTTC. It translates to CAISESTGAGETQYF. V is TRBV10-3 and J is TRBJ2-5; possibly TRBD1 for D (7 bases). The CDR3 length is 15 residues. Germline lookup yields CDR1 ENHRY and CDR2 SYGVKD.

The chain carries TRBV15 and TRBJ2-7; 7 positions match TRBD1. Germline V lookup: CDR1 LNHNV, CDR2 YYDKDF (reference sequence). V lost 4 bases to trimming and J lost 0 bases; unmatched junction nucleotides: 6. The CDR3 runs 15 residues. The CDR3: CATSKNRGGSYEQYF. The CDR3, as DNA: TGTGCCACCAGCAAGAACAGGGGCGGCTCCTACGAGCAGTACTTC.

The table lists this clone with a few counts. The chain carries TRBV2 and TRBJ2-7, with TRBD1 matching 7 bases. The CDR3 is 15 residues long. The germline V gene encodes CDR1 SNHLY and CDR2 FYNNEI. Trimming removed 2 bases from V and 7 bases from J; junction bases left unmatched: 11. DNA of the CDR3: TGTGCCAGCAGTGAATTCGGGTGGACAGGCCGGGAGCAGTACTTC. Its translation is CASSEFGWTGREQYF.

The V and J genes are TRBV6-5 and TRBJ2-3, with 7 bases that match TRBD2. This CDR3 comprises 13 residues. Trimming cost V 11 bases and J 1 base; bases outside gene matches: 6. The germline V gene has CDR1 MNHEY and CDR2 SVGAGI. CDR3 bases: TGTGCCGTCCGACTAGCCGGCACAGATACGCAGTATTTT. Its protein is CAVRLAGTDTQYF.

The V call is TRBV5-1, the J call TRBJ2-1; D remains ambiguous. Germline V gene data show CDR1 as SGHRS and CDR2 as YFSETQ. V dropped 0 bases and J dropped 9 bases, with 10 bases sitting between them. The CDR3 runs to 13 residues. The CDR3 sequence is CASSLVAFSEQFF. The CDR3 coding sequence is TGCGCCAGCAGCTTGGTGGCTTTCTCTGAGCAGTTCTTC. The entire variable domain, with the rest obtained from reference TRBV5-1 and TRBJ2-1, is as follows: KAGVTQTPRYLIKTRGQQVTLSCSPISGHRSVSWYQQTPGQGLQFLFEYFSETQRNKGNFPGRFSGRQFSNSRSEMNVSTLELGDSALYLCASSLVAFSEQFFGPGTRLTVL.

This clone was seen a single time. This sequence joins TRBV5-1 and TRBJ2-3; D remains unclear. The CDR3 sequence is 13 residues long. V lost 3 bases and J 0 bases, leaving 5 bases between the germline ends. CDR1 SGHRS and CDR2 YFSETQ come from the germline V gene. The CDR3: CASSWASTDTQYF. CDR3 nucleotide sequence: TGCGCCAGCAGCTGGGCAAGCACAGATACGCAGTATTTT.

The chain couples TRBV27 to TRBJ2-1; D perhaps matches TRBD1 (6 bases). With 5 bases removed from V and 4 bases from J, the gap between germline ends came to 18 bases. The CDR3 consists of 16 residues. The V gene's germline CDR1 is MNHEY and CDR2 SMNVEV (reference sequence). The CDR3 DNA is TGTGCCAGCAGTGGGCCGCTACAGGGTTTGTACAATGAGCAGTTCTTC. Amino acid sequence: CASSGPLQGLYNEQFF.